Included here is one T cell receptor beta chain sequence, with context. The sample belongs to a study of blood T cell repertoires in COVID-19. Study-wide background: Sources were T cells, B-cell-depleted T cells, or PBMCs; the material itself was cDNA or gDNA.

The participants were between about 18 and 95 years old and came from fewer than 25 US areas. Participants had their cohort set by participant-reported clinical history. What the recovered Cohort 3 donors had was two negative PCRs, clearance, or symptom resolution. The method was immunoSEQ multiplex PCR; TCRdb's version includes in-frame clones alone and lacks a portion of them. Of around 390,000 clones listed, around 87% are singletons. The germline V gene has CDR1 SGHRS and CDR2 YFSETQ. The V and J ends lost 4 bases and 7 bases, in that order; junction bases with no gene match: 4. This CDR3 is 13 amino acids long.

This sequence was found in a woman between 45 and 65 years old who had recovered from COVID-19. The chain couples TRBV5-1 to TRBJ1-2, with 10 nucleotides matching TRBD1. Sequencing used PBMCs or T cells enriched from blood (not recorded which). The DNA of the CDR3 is TGCGCCAGCAGCACAGACAGGGGGCCTGGCTACACCTTC. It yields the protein CASSTDRGPGYTF.